This entry is about one T cell receptor beta chain. Generated by immunoSEQ multiplex PCR, the TCRdb table keeps only in-frame clones and is missing some. There are 250,000 to 300,000 clones in the sample; around nine tenths occur only once, and more than 8.5% lies in the top ten. This sample was taken from a study of blood T cell repertoires in COVID-19. CDR1 SGHRS and CDR2 YFSETQ come from the germline V gene. CDR3 size: 14 residues. V lost 8 bases to trimming and J lost 7 bases; unmatched junction nucleotides: 9. The chain employs TRBV5-1 and TRBJ1-1; TRBD1 aligns across 12 bases. This receptor was taken from a woman in her seventies with COVID-19, enrolled during active disease. Sequencing used peripheral blood. CDR3 DNA: TGCGCCAGTCAAGGGACAGGGGGCTCTGGTGAAGCTTTCTTT. The encoded protein is CASQGTGGSGEAFF.